This T cell receptor (beta chain) was recovered during a study of cytomegalovirus exposure and HLA in healthy donors. Study-wide results and caveats: In a later analysis, HLA-C alleles had the fewest associated TCRs, DRB1 alleles the most.

This CDR3 is built from 14 residues. The germline V gene has CDR1 LGHNA and CDR2 YNFKEQ. Trimming removed 1 base at V and 1 base at J, with 7 bases between. On this clone itself: Its specificity is not known.

Whereas donors were nominally healthy upon sampling, unrecorded immune exposures were probable. The PCR had 60 Vbeta and 13 Jbeta primers. Sequencing used immunoSEQ multiplex PCR; TCRdb keeps in-frame clones, though not all of them. The repertoire consists of some 100,000 clones, with 79% occurring once and the leading ten covering around 3%. What was sequenced was PBMCs. The rearrangement links TRBV4-2 to TRBJ1-1, with TRBD1 as a possible D gene (5 bases). This TCR was recovered from a male donor in good health and CMV-seropositive. Here the CDR3 reads CASSQGDRNTEAFF. CDR3 sequence (DNA): TGTGCCAGCAGCCAAGGCGACAGGAACACTGAAGCTTTCTTT.